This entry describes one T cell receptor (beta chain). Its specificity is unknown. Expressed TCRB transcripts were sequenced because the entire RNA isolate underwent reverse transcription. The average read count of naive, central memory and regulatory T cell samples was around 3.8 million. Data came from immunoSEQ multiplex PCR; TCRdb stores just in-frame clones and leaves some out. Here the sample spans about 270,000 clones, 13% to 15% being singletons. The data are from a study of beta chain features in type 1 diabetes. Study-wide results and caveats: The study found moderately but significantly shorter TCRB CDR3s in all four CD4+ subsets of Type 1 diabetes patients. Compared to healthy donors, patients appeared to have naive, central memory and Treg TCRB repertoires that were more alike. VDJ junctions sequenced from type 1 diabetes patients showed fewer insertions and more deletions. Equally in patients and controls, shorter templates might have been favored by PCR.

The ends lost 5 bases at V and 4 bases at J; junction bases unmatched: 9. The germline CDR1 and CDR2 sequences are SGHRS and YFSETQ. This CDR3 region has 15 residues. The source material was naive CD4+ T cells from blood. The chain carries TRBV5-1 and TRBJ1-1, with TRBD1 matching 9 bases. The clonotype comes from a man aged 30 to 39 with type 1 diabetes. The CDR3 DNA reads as TGCGCCAGCAGACCCGGGACAGGGACGGGCACTGAAGCTTTCTTT. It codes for CASRPGTGTGTEAFF.